This record looks at one T cell receptor beta chain sequence and its context. The repertoire was sequenced with immunoSEQ multiplex PCR; TCRdb's copy has only in-frame clones and lacks some. This table holds 65,000 or so clones, 94% found once. This CDR3 has 16 amino acids. The germline V and J ends were trimmed by 3 bases and 2 bases, with 17 bases remaining between them. Germline values: CDR1 DFQATT, CDR2 SNEGSKA (reference sequence). The sample comes from a study of CD4 T cells in relation to SARS-CoV-2 and coronaviruses. The unexposed donors gave CD4+ T cells in about 2011-2018, prior to COVID-19. Cryopreserved PBMCs were CD4-enriched, then split into naive and memory cells.

Sequenced: naive CD4+ T cells from PBMCs. Stated subset: naive CD4+ T cells isolated by negative enrichment. The clonotype comes from a human donor in good health. V gene TRBV20-1 combines with J gene TRBJ1-5, with D perhaps matching TRBD1 (6 bases). The CDR3 loop reads CSASRDRRLGNQPQHF. The CDR3 coding sequence is TGCAGTGCTAGTCGCGACAGGCGGTTGGGCAATCAGCCCCAGCATTTT.